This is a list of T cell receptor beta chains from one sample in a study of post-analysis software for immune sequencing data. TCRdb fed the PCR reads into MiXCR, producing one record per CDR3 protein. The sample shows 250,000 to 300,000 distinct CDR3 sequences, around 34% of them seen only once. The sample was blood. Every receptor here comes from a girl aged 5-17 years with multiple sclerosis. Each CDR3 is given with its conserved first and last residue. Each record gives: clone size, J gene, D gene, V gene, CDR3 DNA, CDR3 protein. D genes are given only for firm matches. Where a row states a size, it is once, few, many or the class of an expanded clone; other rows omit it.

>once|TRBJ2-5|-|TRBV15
TGTGCCACCAGCAGAGATAGACTCCAGTCAAAGACCCAGTACTTC
CATSRDRLQSKTQYF
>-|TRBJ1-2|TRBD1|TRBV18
TGTGCCAGCTCACCAATAAGACCGGGACAGGGGGATCGTAACTATGGCTACACCTTC
CASSPIRPGQGDRNYGYTF
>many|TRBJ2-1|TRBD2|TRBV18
TGTGCCAGCAAGACTAGCGGGGGAAACAATGAGCAGTTCTTC
CASKTSGGNNEQFF
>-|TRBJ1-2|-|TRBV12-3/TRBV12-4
TGTGCCAGCAGCCGGGAGGTGGGTTCGAACTATGGCTACACCTTC
CASSREVGSNYGYTF
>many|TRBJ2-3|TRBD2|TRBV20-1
TGCAGTGCTCTGACCCTAGCGGGAGGTGGAGATACGCAGTATTTT
CSALTLAGGGDTQYF
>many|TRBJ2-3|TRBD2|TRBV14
TGTGCCAGCAGCCTATTTAGCGGGACTAGCACAGATACGCAGTATTTT
CASSLFSGTSTDTQYF
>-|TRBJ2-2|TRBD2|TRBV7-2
TGTGCCAGCAGCTTAAGGTCTAGCGGGGGGGCGGCGGAGCTGTTTTTT
CASSLRSSGGAAELFF
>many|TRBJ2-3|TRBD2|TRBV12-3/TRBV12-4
TGTGCCAGCATGAGCGGGGCGACAGATACGCAGTATTTT
CASMSGATDTQYF
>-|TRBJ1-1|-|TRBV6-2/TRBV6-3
TGTGCCAGCAGTTACCCGAGATTGAACACTGAAGCTTTCTTT
CASSYPRLNTEAFF
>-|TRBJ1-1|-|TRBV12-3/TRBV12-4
TGTGCCAGCAGACACGGGGAGGTTAGCCCGAACACTGAAGCTTTCTTT
CASRHGEVSPNTEAFF
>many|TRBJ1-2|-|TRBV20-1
TGCAGTGCTCCTAGGGCAGGGTCAGGGGGCTACACCTTC
CSAPRAGSGGYTF